This record looks at one TCR beta chain sequence and its context. Its antigen is as yet unknown. Here immunoSEQ multiplex PCR was the method, and the copy in TCRdb shows in-frame clones only, minus some. The data hold 160,000 or so clones, with approximately 90% observed a single time. The sample originates from a study of T cell responses to AZD1222 COVID-19 vaccine. V lost 5 bases and J lost 6, with 15 bases in between. CDR1 and CDR2 from the germline V gene are SGHDT and YYEEEE. There are 13 residues in the CDR3. Study-wide results and caveats: At study baseline, merely five or six AZD1222 recipients were seropositive. Researchers took repertoire samples only after the peak T cell response had come.

V is TRBV5-6 and J is TRBJ2-7; D call uncertain. The sequence derives from an adult who received the AZD1222 COVID-19 vaccine. The sequencing used peripheral blood, collected 28 days after the second AZD1222 dose. CDR3 region: CASRYLFSPEQYF. CDR3 sequence (DNA): TGTGCCAGCAGATACTTGTTCAGCCCCGAGCAGTACTTC.